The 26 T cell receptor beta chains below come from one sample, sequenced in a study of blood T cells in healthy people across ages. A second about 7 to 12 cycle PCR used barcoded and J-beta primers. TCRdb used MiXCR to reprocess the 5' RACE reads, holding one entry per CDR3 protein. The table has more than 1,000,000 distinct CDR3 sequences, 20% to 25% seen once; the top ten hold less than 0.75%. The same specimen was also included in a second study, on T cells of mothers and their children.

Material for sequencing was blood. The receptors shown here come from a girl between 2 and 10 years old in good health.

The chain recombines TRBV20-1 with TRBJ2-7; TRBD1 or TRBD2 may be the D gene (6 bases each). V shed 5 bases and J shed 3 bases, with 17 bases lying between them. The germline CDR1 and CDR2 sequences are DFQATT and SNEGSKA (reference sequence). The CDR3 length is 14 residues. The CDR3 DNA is TGCAGTGCTCAGGCAAAAGGGGGGAACTACGAGCAGTACTTC. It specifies CSAQAKGGNYEQYF.

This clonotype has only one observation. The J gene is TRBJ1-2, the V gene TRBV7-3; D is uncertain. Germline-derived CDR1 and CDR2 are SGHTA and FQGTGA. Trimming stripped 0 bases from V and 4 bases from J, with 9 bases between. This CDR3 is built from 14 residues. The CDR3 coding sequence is TGTGCCAGCAGCTTAACGTCCCAGACCTATGGCTACACCTTC. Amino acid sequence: CASSLTSQTYGYTF.

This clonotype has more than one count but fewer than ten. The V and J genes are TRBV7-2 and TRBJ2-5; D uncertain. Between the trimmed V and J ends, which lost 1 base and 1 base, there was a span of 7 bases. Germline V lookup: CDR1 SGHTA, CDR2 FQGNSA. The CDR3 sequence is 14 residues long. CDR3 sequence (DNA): TGTGCCAGCAGCTTAGTCCGGACCCAAGAGACCCAGTACTTC. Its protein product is CASSLVRTQETQYF.

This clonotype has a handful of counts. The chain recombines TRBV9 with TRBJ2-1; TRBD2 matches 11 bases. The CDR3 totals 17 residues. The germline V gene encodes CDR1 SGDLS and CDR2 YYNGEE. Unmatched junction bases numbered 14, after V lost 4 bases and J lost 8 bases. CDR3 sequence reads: CASSSHGVAGGVDEQFF. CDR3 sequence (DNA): TGTGCCAGCAGCTCCCATGGGGTAGCGGGAGGGGTCGATGAGCAGTTCTTC.

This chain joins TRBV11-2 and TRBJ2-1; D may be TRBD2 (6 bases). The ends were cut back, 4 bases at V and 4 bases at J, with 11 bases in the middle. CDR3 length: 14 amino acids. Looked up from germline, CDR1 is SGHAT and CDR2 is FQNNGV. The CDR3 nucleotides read TGTGCCAGCAGCTCCCCGACTAGATACAATGAGCAGTTCTTC. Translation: CASSSPTRYNEQFF.

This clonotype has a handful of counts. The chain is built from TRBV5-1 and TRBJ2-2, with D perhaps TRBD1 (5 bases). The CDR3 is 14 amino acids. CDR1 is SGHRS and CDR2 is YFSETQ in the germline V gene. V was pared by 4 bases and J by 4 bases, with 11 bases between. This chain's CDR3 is CASSPDRTTGELFF. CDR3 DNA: TGCGCCAGCAGCCCCGACAGAACCACCGGGGAGCTGTTTTTT.

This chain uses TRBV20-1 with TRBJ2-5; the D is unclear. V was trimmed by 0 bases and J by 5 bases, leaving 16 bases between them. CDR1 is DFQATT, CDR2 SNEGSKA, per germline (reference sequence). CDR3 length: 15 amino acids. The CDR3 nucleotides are TGCAGTGCTAGAGATCTGGGTTCAGTCTCGGAGACCCAGTACTTC. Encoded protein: CSARDLGSVSETQYF.

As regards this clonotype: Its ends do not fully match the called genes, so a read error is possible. For the CDR3, the DNA is TGTGCCTGCAGCTTGGGGGATACGAGCAATCAGCCCCAGCATTTT. Amino acid sequence: CACSLGDTSNQPQHF. V is TRBV5-8 and J is TRBJ1-5; D may be TRBD1 (5 bases). Germline V gene lookup returns CDR1 SGHTS and CDR2 YDEGEE. CDR3 length: 15 amino acids.

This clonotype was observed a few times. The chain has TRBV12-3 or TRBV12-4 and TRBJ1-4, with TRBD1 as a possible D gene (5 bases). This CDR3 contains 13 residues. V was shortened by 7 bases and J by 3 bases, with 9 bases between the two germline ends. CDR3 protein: CASNGGANEKLFF. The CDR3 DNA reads TGTGCCAGCAACGGGGGGGCTAATGAAAAACTGTTTTTT.

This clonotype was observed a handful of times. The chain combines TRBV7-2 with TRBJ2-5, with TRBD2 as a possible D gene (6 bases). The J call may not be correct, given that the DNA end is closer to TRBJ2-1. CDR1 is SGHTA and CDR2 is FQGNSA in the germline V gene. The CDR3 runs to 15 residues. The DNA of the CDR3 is TGTGCCAGCAGCCTAGAGCGGGCCGCCTCTCGTGAGCAGTTCTTC. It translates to CASSLERAASREQFF.

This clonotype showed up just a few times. The CDR3 nucleotides are TGTGCCAGCAGGCGGAGGGGGCACCTGGCCCAGTACTTC. Amino acid sequence: CASRRRGHLAQYF. This chain links TRBV6-5 with TRBJ2-5; weak D call: TRBD1 (7 bases). Germline V gene lookup returns CDR1 MNHEY and CDR2 SVGAGI. The CDR3 totals 13 residues. Trimming cost V 6 bases and J 9 bases, with 17 bases left between them.

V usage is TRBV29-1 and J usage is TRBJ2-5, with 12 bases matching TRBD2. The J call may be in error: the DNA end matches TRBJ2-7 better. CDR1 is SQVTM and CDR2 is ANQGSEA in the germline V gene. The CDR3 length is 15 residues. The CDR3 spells CSILPRLAGDNEQYF. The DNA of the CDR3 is TGCAGCATCCTCCCCCGACTAGCGGGAGATAACGAGCAGTACTTC.

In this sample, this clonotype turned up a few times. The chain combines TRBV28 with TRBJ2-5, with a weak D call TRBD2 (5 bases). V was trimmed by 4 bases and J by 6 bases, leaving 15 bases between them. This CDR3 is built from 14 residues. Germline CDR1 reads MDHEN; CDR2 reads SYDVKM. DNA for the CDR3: TGTGCCAGCAGTTCGCGAGGGATGAGAAAGACCCAGTACTTC. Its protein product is CASSSRGMRKTQYF.

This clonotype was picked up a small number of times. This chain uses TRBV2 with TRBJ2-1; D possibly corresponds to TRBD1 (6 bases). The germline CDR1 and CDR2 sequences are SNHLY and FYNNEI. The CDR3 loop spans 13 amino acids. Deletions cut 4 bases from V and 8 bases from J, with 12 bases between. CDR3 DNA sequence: TGTGCCAGCAGTGTTAGGGGGAAGGATGAGCAGTTCTTC. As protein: CASSVRGKDEQFF. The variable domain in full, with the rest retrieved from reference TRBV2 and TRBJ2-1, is EPEVTQTPSHQVTQMGQEVILRCVPISNHLYFYWYRQILGQKVEFLVSFYNNEISEKSEIFDDQFSVERPDGSNFTLKIRSTKLEDSAMYFCASSVRGKDEQFFGPGTRLTVL.

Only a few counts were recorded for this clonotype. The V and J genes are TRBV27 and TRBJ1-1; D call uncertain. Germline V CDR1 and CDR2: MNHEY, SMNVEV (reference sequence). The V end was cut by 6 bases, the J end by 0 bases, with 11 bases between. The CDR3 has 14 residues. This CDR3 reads CASSPRTLNTEAFF. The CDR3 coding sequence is TGTGCCAGCAGCCCCCGGACGTTGAACACTGAAGCTTTCTTT.

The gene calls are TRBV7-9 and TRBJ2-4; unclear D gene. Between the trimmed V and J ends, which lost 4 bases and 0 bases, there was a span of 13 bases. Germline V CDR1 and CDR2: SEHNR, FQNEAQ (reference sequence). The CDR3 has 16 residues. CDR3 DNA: TGTGCCAGCAGCTCCGACGGGCAGCTAGCCAAAAACATTCAGTACTTC. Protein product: CASSSDGQLAKNIQYF.

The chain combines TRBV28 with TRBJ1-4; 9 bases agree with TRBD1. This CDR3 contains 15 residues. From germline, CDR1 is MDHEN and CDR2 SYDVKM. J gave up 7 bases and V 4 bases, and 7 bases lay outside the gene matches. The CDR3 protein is CASSSGQGWSEKLFF. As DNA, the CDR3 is TGTGCCAGCAGTTCAGGACAGGGGTGGTCTGAAAAACTGTTTTTT.

The chain's CDR3 is CASKQGEGYTF. CDR3 nucleotides: TGTGCCAGCAAACAGGGGGAAGGCTACACCTTC. The V gene is TRBV25-1, the J gene TRBJ1-2; 8 bases fit TRBD1. The V segment lost 7 bases and the J segment 8 bases; nucleotides outside the gene matches: 3. This CDR3 spans 11 amino acids. Germline V gene sequence: CDR1 MGHDK, CDR2 SYGVNS.

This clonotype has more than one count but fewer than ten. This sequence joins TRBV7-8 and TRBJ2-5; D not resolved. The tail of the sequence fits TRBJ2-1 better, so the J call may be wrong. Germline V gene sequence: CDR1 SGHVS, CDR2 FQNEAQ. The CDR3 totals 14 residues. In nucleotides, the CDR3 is TGTGCCAGCAGCCCCTCGTACCCCTACAATGAGCAGTTCTTC. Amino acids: CASSPSYPYNEQFF.

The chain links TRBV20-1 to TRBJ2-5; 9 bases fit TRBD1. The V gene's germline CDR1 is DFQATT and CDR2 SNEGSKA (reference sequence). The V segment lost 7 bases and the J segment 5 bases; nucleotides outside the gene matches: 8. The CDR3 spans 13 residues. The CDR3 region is CSGYRGREETQYF. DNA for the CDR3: TGCAGTGGGTACAGGGGGCGCGAGGAGACCCAGTACTTC.

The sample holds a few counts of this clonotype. In DNA form, the CDR3 reads TGTGCCAGCAGCCATTGGGCGGGAGGGAACTACAATGAGCAGTTCTTC. Translation gives CASSHWAGGNYNEQFF. This sequence joins TRBV3-1 and TRBJ2-1; 9 bases are a match to TRBD2. There are 16 residues in the CDR3. Germline lookup yields CDR1 LGHDT and CDR2 YNNKEL (reference sequence). V trimming: 3 bases; J trimming: 3 bases; junction bases outside the gene matches: 6.

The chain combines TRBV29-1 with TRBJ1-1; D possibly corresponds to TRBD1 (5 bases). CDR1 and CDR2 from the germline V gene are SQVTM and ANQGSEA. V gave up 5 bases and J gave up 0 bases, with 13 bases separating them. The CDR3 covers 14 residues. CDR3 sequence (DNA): TGCAGCGTTAATCGACAGTTCATGAACACTGAAGCTTTCTTT. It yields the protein CSVNRQFMNTEAFF.

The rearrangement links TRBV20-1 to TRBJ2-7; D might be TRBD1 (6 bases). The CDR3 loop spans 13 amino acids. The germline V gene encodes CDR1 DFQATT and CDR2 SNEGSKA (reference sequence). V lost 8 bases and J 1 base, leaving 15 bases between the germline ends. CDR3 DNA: TGCAGTCTAGGACAGTTCCAATCCTACGAGCAGTACTTC. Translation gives CSLGQFQSYEQYF.

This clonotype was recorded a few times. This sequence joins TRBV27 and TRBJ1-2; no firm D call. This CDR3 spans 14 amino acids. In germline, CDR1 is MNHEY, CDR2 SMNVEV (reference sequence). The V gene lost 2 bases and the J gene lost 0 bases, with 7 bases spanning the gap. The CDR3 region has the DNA TGTGCCAGCAGTTTAGCACGGACTAACTATGGCTACACCTTC. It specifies CASSLARTNYGYTF.

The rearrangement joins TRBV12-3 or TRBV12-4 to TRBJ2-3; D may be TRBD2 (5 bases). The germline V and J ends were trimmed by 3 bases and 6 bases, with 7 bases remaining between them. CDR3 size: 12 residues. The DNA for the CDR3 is TGTGCCAGCAGTTTCCAGCGGGATACGCAGTATTTT. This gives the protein CASSFQRDTQYF.

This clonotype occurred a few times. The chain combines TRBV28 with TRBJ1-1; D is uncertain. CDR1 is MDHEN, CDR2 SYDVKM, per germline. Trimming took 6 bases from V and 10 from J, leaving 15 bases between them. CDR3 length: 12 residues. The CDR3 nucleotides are TGTGCCAGCAGCCACCCAACAAAGAGAGCTTTCTTT. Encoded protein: CASSHPTKRAFF.